This T cell receptor (beta chain) is drawn from a study of shared clonotypes between healthy human individuals. Study findings and constraints: Since donors were few, the genetic and exposure-history diversity represented was limited. Only blood samples were collected, and tissue repertoires likely differ.

This CDR3 region has 14 residues. Deletions cut 0 bases from V and 5 bases from J, with 11 bases between. Looked up from germline, CDR1 is SGHRS and CDR2 is YFSETQ. A note on this clone: What it binds is unknown.

Here immunoSEQ multiplex PCR was the method, and the copy in TCRdb shows in-frame clones only, minus some. The repertoire includes about 2.5 million clones, 80% to 95% of them detected once, and approximately 0.41% sits in the top ten. The rearrangement links TRBV5-1 to TRBJ2-5, with no clear D. Sequenced input: naive CD4+ T cells from PBMCs. Subset of the sample: CD45RA+ positively selected. This sequence originates from a man aged 18 to 35 in good health. Some clones in this sample may be carry-over from other donors' samples. CDR3 bases: TGCGCCAGCAGCTTGGAATGGCCTGGGGAGACCCAGTACTTC. Amino acid sequence: CASSLEWPGETQYF.